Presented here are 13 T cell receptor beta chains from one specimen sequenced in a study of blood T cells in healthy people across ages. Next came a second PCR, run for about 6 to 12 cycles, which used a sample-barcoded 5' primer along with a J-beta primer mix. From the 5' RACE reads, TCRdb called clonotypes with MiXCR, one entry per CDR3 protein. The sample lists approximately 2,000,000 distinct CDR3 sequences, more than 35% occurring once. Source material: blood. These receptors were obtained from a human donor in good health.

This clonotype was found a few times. The CDR3 bases are TGTGCCAGCAGCTTAACTCGGACTAGCGGGCGCCAGGAGCAGTTCTTC. Amino acids: CASSLTRTSGRQEQFF. The rearrangement joins TRBV7-2 to TRBJ2-1; 11 bases align to TRBD2. The CDR3 loop spans 16 amino acids. Germline V CDR1 and CDR2: SGHTA, FQGNSA. J lost 10 bases, V lost 2 bases, and 10 bases had no gene match.

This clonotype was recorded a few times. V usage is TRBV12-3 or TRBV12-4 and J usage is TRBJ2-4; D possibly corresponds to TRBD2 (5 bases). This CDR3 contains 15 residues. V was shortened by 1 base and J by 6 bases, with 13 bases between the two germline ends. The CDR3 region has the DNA TGTGCCAGCAGTTTAGTTCCCCTAGCAGGAAACATTCAGTACTTC. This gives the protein CASSLVPLAGNIQYF.

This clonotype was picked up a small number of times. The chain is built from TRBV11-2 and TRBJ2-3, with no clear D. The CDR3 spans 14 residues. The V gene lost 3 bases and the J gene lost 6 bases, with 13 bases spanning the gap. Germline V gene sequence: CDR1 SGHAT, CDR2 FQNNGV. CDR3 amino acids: CASSFRLRRDTQYF. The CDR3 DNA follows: TGTGCCAGCAGCTTTCGACTTCGACGGGATACGCAGTATTTT.

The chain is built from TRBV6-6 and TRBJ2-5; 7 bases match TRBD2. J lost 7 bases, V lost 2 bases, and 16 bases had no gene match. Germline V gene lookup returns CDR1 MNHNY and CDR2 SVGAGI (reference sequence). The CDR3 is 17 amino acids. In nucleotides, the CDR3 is TGTGCCAGCAGTTACGGGAGGGCGGATCACCGTTTTGTGACCCAGTACTTC. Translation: CASSYGRADHRFVTQYF.

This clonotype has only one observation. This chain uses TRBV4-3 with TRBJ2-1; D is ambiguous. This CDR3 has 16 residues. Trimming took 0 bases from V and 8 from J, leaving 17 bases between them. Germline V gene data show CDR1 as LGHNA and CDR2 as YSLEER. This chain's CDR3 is CASSQESGSSSDEQFF. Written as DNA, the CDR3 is TGCGCCAGCAGCCAAGAAAGTGGGTCCTCCTCCGATGAGCAGTTCTTC.

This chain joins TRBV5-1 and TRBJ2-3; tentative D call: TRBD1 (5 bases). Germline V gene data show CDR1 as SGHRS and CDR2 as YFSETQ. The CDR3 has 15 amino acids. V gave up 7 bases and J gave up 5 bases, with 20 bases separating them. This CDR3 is CASCRVLLQGDTQYF. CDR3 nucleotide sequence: TGCGCCAGCTGCAGGGTGTTATTACAAGGAGATACGCAGTATTTT.

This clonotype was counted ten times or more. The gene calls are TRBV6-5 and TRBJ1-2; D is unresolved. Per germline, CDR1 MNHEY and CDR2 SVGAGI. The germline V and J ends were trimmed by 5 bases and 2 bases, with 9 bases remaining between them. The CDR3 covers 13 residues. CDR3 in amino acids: CASSGRLNYGYTF. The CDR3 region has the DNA TGTGCCAGCAGTGGCCGATTAAACTATGGCTACACCTTC.

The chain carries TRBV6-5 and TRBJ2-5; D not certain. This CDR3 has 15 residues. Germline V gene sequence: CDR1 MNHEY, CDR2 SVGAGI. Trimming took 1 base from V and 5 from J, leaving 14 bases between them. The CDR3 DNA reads TGTGCCAGCAGTTACTTCAATAAGGTGGGGGAGACCCAGTACTTC. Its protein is CASSYFNKVGETQYF.

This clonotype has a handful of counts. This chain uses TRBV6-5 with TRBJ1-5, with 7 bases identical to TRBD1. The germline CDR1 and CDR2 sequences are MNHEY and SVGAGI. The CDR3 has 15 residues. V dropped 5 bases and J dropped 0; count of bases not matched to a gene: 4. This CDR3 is CASSAQGFSNQPQHF. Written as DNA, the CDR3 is TGTGCCAGCAGTGCACAGGGGTTTAGCAATCAGCCCCAGCATTTT.

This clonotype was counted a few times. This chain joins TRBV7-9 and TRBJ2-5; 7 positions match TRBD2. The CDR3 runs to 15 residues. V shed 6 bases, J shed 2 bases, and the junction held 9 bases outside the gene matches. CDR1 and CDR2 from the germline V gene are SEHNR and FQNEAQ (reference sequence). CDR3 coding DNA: TGTGCCAGCAGTCCGTCCGCGGGGGAACAAGAGACCCAGTACTTC. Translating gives CASSPSAGEQETQYF. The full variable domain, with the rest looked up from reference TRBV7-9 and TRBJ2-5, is DTGVSQNPRHKITKRGQNVTFRCDPISEHNRLYWYRQTLGQGPEFLTYFQNEAQLEKSRLLSDRFSAERPKGSFSTLEIQRTEQGDSAMYLCASSPSAGEQETQYFGPGTRLLVL.

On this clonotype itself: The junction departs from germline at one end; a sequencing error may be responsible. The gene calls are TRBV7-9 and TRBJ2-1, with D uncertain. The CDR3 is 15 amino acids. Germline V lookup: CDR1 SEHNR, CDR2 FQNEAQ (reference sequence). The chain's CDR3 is CASSLVRSSYSEQFF. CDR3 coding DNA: TGTGCCAGCAGCTTAGTCCGCAGCTCCTACAGTGAGCAGTTCTTC.

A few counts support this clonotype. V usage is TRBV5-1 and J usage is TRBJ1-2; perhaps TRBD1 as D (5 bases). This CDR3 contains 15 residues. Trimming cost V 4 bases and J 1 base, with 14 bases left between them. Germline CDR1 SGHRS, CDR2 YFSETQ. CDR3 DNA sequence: TGCGCCAGCAGCCCTTCCGCAGGGCTTAACTATGGCTACACCTTC. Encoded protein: CASSPSAGLNYGYTF.

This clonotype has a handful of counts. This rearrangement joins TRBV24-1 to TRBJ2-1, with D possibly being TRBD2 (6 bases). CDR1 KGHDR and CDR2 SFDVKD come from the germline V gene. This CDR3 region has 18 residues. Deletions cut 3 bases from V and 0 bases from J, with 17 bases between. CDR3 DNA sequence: TGTGCCACCAGTGATCCGGGGTGGGGGGACCTCTCCTACAATGAGCAGTTCTTC. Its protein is CATSDPGWGDLSYNEQFF.